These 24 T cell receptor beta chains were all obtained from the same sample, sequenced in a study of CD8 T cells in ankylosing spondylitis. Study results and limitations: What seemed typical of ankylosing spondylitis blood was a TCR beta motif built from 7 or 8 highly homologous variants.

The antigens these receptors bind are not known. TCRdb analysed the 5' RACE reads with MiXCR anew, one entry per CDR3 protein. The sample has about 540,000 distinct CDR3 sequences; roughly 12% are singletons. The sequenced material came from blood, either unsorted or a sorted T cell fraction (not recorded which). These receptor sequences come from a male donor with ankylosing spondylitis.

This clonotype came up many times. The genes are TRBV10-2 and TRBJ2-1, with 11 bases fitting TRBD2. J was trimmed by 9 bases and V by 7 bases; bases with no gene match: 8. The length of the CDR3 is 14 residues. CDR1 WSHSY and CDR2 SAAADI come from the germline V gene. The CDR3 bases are TGCGCCAGCACCCCTACTAGCGGGAGATTTGAGCAGTTCTTC. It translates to CASTPTSGRFEQFF.

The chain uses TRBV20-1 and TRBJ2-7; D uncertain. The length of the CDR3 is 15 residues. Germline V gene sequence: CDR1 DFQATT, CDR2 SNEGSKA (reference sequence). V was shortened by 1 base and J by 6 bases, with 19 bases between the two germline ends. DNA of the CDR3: TGCAGTGCTAGAGCGTTCCCTTTGTTCTCAACCGAGCAGTACTTC. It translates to CSARAFPLFSTEQYF.

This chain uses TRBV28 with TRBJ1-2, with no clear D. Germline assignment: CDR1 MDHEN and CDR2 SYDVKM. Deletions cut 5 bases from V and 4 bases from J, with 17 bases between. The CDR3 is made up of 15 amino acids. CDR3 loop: CASSPVSPRSYGYTF. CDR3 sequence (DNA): TGTGCCAGCAGTCCGGTTAGCCCTCGAAGCTATGGCTACACCTTC.

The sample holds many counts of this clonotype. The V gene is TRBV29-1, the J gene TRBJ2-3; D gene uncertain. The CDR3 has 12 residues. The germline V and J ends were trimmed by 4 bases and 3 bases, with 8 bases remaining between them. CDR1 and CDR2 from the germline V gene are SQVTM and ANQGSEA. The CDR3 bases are TGCAGCGTTGCAGTTTCGACAGATACGCAGTATTTT. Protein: CSVAVSTDTQYF.

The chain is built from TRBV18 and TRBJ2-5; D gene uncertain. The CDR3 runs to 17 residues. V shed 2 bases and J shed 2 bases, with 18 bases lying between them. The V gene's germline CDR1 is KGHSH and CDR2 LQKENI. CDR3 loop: CASSPKNTTGRQETQYF. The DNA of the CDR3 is TGTGCCAGCTCACCAAAAAATACCACCGGACGGCAAGAGACCCAGTACTTC.

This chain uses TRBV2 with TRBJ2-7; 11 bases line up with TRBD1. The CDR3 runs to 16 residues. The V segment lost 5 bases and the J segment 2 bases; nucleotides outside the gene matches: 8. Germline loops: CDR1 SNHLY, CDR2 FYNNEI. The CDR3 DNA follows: TGTGCCAGCAGTACCACTTTGGGACAGGGGGCCTACGAGCAGTACTTC. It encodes CASSTTLGQGAYEQYF.

The CDR3 region has the DNA TGCAGTGCCGAAACTAGCGGAGGGGCCTACGAGCAGTACTTC. Amino acid sequence: CSAETSGGAYEQYF. V and J are TRBV20-1 and TRBJ2-7, with 8 bases lining up with TRBD2. The CDR3 consists of 14 residues. Germline CDR1 and CDR2: DFQATT and SNEGSKA (reference sequence). V lost 6 bases, J lost 2 bases, and 9 bases stayed unmatched.

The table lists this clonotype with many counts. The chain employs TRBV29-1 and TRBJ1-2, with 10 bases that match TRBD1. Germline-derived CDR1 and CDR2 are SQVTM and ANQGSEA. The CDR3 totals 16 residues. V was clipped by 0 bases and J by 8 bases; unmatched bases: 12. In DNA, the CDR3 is TGCAGCGTTGAAGATCTCGTATATGGGACAGGGGAAGGCTACACCTTC. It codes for CSVEDLVYGTGEGYTF. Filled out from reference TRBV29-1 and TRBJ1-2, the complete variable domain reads SAVISQKPSRDICQRGTSLTIQCQVDSQVTMMFWYRQQPGQSLTLIATANQGSEATYESGFVIDKFPISRPNLTFSTLTVSNMSPEDSSIYLCSVEDLVYGTGEGYTFGSGTRLTVV.

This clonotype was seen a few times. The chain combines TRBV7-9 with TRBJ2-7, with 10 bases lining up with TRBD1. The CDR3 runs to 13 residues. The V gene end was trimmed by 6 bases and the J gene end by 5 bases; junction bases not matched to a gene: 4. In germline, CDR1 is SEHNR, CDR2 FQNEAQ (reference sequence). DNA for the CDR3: TGTGCCAGCAGAAGGACAGGGGGGCACGAGCAGTACGTC. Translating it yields CASRRTGGHEQYV.

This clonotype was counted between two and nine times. DNA of the CDR3: TGTGCCAGCAGCTTCCCTTATCCGGGGCGTAACTATGGCTACACCTTC. Residues: CASSFPYPGRNYGYTF. This sequence joins TRBV7-2 and TRBJ1-2; D perhaps matches TRBD1 (5 bases). V lost 3 bases and J 1 base, leaving 15 bases between the germline ends. The CDR3 is 16 amino acids. Per germline, CDR1 SGHTA and CDR2 FQGNSA. Looking up the rest from reference TRBV7-2 and TRBJ1-2 gives the full variable domain: GAGVSQSPSNKVTEKGKDVELRCDPISGHTALYWYRQSLGQGLEFLIYFQGNSAPDKSGLPSDRFSAERTGGSVSTLTIQRTQQEDSAVYLCASSFPYPGRNYGYTFGSGTRLTVV.

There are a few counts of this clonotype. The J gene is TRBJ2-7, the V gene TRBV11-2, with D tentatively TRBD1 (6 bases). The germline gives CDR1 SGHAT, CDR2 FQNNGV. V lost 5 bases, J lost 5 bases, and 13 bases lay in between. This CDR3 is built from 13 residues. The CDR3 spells CASSLGHRDEQYF. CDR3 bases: TGTGCCAGCAGCCTCGGCCACAGGGACGAGCAGTACTTC.

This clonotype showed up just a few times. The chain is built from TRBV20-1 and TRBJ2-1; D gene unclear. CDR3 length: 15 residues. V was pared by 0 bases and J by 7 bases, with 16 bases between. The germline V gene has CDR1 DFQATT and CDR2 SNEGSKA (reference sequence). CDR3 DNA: TGCAGTGCTAGAGATGCCCTCGTCCACCGGAATGAGCAGTTCTTC. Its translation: CSARDALVHRNEQFF.

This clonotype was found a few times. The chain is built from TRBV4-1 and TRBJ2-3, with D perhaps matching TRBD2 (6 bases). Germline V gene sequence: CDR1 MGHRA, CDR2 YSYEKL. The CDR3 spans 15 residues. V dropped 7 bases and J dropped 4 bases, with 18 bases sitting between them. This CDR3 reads CASMESPSAADTQYF. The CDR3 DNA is TGCGCCAGCATGGAATCGCCTAGCGCCGCAGATACGCAGTATTTT.

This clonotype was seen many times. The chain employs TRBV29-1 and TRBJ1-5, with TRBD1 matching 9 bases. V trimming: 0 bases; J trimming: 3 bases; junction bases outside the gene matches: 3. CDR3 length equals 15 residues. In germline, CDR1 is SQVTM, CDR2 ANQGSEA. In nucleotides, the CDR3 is TGCAGCGTTGAAGAACAGGGGGCGTACAATCAGCCCCAGCATTTT. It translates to CSVEEQGAYNQPQHF.

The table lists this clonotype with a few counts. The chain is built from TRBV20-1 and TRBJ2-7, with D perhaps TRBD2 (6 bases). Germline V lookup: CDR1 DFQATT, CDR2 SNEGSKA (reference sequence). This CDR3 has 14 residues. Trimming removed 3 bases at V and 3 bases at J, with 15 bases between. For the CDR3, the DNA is TGCAGTGCTAGGGGTGCGGGAACCTTCTACGAGCAGTACTTC. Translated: CSARGAGTFYEQYF.

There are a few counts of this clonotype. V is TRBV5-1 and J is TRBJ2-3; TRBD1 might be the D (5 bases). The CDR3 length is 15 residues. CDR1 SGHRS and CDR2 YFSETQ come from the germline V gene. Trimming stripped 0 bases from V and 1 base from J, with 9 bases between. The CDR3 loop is CASSLEGIRTDTQYF. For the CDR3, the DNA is TGCGCCAGCAGCTTGGAGGGGATTCGCACAGATACGCAGTATTTT.

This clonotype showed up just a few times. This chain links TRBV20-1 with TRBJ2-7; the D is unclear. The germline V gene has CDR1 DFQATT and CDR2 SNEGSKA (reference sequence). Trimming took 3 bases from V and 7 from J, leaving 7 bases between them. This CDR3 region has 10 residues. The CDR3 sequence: CSARGWEQYF. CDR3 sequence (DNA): TGCAGTGCTAGGGGGTGGGAGCAGTACTTC.

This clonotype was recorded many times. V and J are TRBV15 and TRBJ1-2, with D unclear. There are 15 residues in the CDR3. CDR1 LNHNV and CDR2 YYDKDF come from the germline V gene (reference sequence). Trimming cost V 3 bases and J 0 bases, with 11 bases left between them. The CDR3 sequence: CATSRSDLANYGYTF. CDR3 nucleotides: TGTGCCACCAGCAGGTCGGATCTAGCTAACTATGGCTACACCTTC.

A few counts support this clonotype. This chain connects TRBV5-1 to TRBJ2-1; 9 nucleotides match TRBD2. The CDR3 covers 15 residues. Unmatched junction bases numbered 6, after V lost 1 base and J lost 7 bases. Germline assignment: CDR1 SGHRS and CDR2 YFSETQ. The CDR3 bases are TGCGCCAGCAGCTTGATGGCTAGCGGGATAAATGAGCAGTTCTTC. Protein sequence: CASSLMASGINEQFF.

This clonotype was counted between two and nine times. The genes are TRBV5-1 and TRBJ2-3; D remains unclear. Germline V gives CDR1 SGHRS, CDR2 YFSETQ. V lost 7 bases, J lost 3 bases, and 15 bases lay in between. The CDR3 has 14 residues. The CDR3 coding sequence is TGCGCCAGCTCTCTCCTACCCAGAACAGATACGCAGTATTTT. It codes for CASSLLPRTDTQYF.

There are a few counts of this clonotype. The CDR3 coding sequence is TGCAGCGTTGAATGGGTGGGGGAGAACACTGAAGCTTTCTTT. Its protein is CSVEWVGENTEAFF. The chain is built from TRBV29-1 and TRBJ1-1; D perhaps matches TRBD1 (5 bases). V lost 2 bases and J lost 1, with 11 bases in between. The length of the CDR3 is 14 residues. The germline gives CDR1 SQVTM, CDR2 ANQGSEA.

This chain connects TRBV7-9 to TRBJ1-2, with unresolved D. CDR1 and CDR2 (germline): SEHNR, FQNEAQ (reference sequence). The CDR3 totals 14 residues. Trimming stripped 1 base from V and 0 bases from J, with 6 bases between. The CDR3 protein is CASSLEWANYGYTF. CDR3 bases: TGTGCCAGCAGCTTAGAATGGGCTAACTATGGCTACACCTTC.

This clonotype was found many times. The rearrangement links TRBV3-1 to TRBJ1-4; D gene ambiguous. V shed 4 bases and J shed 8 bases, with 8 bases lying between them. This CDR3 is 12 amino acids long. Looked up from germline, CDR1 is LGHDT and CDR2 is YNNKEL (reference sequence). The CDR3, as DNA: TGTGCCAGCAGCCCCGGGGAGGAAAAACTGTTTTTT. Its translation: CASSPGEEKLFF.

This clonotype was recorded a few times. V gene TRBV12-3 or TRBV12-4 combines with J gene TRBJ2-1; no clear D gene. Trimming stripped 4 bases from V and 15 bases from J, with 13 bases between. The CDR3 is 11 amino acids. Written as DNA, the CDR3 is TGTGCCAGCAGTTCTGCATCGCGCCCGTTCTTC. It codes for CASSSASRPFF.